This T cell receptor (beta chain) was captured by sequencing in a study of shared clonotypes between healthy human individuals. Overall study results and limits: Compared with memory subsets, naive subsets generally had larger estimated richness. Investigators expected sequencing depth to affect clonotype sharing among donors. Blood was the only sampled material, and tissue repertoires likely differ.

The CDR3 spans 15 residues. V was clipped by 3 bases and J by 4 bases; unmatched bases: 5. CDR1 and CDR2 (germline): SGHNT, YENEEA. Regarding this clone: Its specificity is not known.

This table comes from immunoSEQ multiplex PCR, and its TCRdb copy is limited to in-frame clones, with some not included. The data hold more than 550,000 clones, with around 92% observed a single time. Naivety among CD8 cells was defined by CD45RO negativity and positive CCR7 selection, thereby excluding terminally differentiated effector memory CD45RA+ cells. The specimen was naive CD8+ T cells sorted from blood. This clonotype originated in a man younger than 40 in good health. This chain uses TRBV11-3 with TRBJ2-3, with 9 bases fitting TRBD2. CDR3 sequence (DNA): TGTGCCAGCAGCTTTAGCGGGAGTAGCGCAGATACGCAGTATTTT. It is translated as CASSFSGSSADTQYF. The full variable domain, its missing parts supplied by reference TRBV11-3 and TRBJ2-3, is EAGVVQSPRYKIIEKKQPVAFWCNPISGHNTLYWYLQNLGQGPELLIRYENEEAVDDSQLPKDRFSAERLKGVDSTLKIQPAELGDSAVYLCASSFSGSSADTQYFGPGTRLTVL.